The 22 T cell receptor beta chains below all came from one sample that was sequenced in a study of cytomegalovirus exposure and HLA in healthy donors. PCR was performed using 60 Vbeta and 13 Jbeta primers. The table came from immunoSEQ multiplex PCR; TCRdb's copy has only in-frame clones and leaves some out. The sample yields fewer than 55,000 clones, around 72% seen once. What was sequenced was PBMCs. The receptors were sampled from a woman aged 50 to 60 in good health and CMV-seropositive.

This clone showed up just a few times. The V call is TRBV4-2, the J call TRBJ2-7, with D possibly being TRBD1 (6 bases). Looked up from germline, CDR1 is LGHNA and CDR2 is YNFKEQ. The CDR3 runs to 11 residues. With 5 bases removed from V and 5 bases from J, the gap between germline ends came to 7 bases. This CDR3 reads CASSRGNEQYF. CDR3 DNA: TGTGCCAGCAGCAGGGGGAACGAGCAGTACTTC.

In this sample, this clone turned up a few times. J is TRBJ1-5 and V is TRBV19; perhaps TRBD1 as D (6 bases). With 9 bases removed from V and 0 bases from J, the gap between germline ends came to 12 bases. Germline CDR1 reads LNHDA; CDR2 reads SQIVND (reference sequence). The CDR3 contains 14 residues. The CDR3 is CASDRFYSNQPQHF. The DNA of the CDR3 is TGTGCCAGCGACAGGTTCTATAGCAATCAGCCCCAGCATTTT.

The chain joins TRBV5-6 to TRBJ1-2, with 10 bases lining up with TRBD1. The CDR3 is made up of 19 amino acids. J gave up 2 bases and V 0 bases, and 13 bases lay outside the gene matches. Germline V CDR1 and CDR2: SGHDT, YYEEEE. CDR3 region: CASSLVKAGTGERNYGYTF. CDR3 nucleotides: TGTGCCAGCAGCTTGGTTAAGGCCGGGACAGGGGAGAGAAACTATGGCTACACCTTC.

This clone was counted only a few times. J is TRBJ1-2 and V is TRBV6-6; tentative D call: TRBD1 (6 bases). V was clipped by 5 bases and J by 3 bases, with 19 bases between them. Germline V gene data show CDR1 as MNHNY and CDR2 as SVGAGI (reference sequence). The CDR3 consists of 16 residues. CDR3 amino acids: CASSLSTGNLDYGYTF. The CDR3 region has the DNA TGTGCCAGCAGTCTCAGCACAGGGAATTTGGACTATGGCTACACCTTC.

This clone was seen just once. Here the CDR3 reads CASSQDELAGAGTQYF. DNA for the CDR3: TGTGCCAGCAGCCAAGATGAACTAGCGGGAGCCGGGACCCAGTACTTC. J is TRBJ2-5 and V is TRBV4-2; TRBD2 aligns across 11 bases. The CDR3 length is 16 residues. CDR1 LGHNA and CDR2 YNFKEQ come from the germline V gene. After removal of 0 bases from V and 7 bases from J, the junction contained 7 bases not matched to a gene.

The rearrangement uses TRBV4-3 and TRBJ2-1, with 14 bases fitting TRBD2. Germline V gene sequence: CDR1 LGHNA, CDR2 YSLEER. V gave up 4 bases and J gave up 11 bases; unmatched junction bases: 13. CDR3 size: 17 residues. The CDR3 sequence is CASSRLAGGGTTTKQFF. The CDR3 DNA reads TGCGCCAGCAGCCGACTAGCGGGAGGGGGGACTACAACAAAGCAGTTCTTC.

This clone was observed a single time. At one end, the junction sequence differs from germline, possibly due to a read error. The V call is TRBV7-2, the J call TRBJ2-7; 7 bases are shared with TRBD1. This CDR3 is 13 amino acids long. Germline assignment: CDR1 SGHTA and CDR2 FQGNSA. CDR3 in DNA: TGTGCCAGCAGCTTAGACGAGGGGGCGCGGCGGAACTTC. This gives the protein CASSLDEGARRNF.

The rearrangement links TRBV7-2 to TRBJ2-1; 8 nucleotides agree with TRBD2. Per germline, CDR1 SGHTA and CDR2 FQGNSA. The V segment lost 5 bases and the J segment 7 bases; nucleotides outside the gene matches: 10. The CDR3 is 15 residues long. The CDR3 is CASSVGGSGKNEQFF. The CDR3 nucleotides are TGTGCCAGCAGCGTGGGGGGTAGCGGGAAGAATGAGCAGTTCTTC.

The V and J genes are TRBV4-1 and TRBJ1-2; D perhaps matches TRBD1 (5 bases). The CDR3 sequence is 17 residues long. The germline V gene has CDR1 MGHRA and CDR2 YSYEKL. V lost 0 bases and J 4 bases, leaving 18 bases between the germline ends. The CDR3 DNA follows: TGCGCCAGCAGCCAAGACCGCGGGGGGGTCGGGCCCTATGGCTACACCTTC. Its translation is CASSQDRGGVGPYGYTF.

A word on this clone: Different DNA sequences within this sample yield the same CDR3. The gene calls are TRBV7-9 and TRBJ1-1; D is uncertain. V was shortened by 1 base and J by 6 bases, with 6 bases between the two germline ends. This CDR3 spans 12 amino acids. Germline assignment: CDR1 SEHNR and CDR2 FQNEAQ (reference sequence). The CDR3 DNA reads TGTGCCAGCAGCTTAGGAGGTTCTGAAGCTTTCTTT. Its protein is CASSLGGSEAFF.

The rearrangement uses TRBV9 and TRBJ1-1; possible D gene TRBD1, 6 bases. The V and J ends lost 3 bases and 1 base respectively, with 19 bases between them. Germline-derived CDR1 and CDR2 are SGDLS and YYNGEE. The CDR3 is 17 residues long. The CDR3 protein is CASSEESTTGTNTEAFF. Here the CDR3 DNA reads TGTGCCAGCAGCGAAGAATCTACTACAGGGACGAACACTGAAGCTTTCTTT.

The chain is built from TRBV28 and TRBJ1-4; D is possibly TRBD1 (5 bases). V lost 2 bases to trimming and J lost 6 bases, with 10 bases between them. There are 14 residues in the CDR3. Germline CDR1 is MDHEN and CDR2 is SYDVKM. The CDR3 region is CASSLGGGYEKLFF. The CDR3, as DNA: TGTGCCAGCAGTTTAGGGGGAGGGTATGAAAAACTGTTTTTT.

V and J are TRBV28 and TRBJ2-7; the match to TRBD1 covers 12 bases. Germline V gene lookup returns CDR1 MDHEN and CDR2 SYDVKM. The CDR3 spans 14 residues. V lost 2 bases to trimming and J lost 6 bases; unmatched junction nucleotides: 2. The CDR3 is CASSLRDRGLEQYF. The CDR3, as DNA: TGTGCCAGCAGTTTAAGGGACAGGGGGCTCGAGCAGTACTTC. Full variable domain (remainder filled in from reference TRBV28 and TRBJ2-7): DVKVTQSSRYLVKRTGEKVFLECVQDMDHENMFWYRQDPGLGLRLIYFSYDVKMKEKGDIPEGYSVSREKKERFSLILESASTNQTSMYLCASSLRDRGLEQYFGPGTRLTVT.

DNA for the CDR3: TGTGCCAGCAGCCGGAGCGCGCAAGAGACCCAGTACTTC. It translates to CASSRSAQETQYF. The chain joins TRBV7-3 to TRBJ2-5; D is uncertain. Germline CDR1 reads SGHTA; CDR2 reads FQGTGA. Trimming cost V 5 bases and J 2 bases, with 9 bases left between them. The CDR3 spans 13 residues.

The chain employs TRBV29-1 and TRBJ2-1; TRBD2 matches 14 bases. This CDR3 region has 15 residues. In germline, CDR1 is SQVTM, CDR2 ANQGSEA. V trimming: 5 bases; J trimming: 4 bases; junction bases outside the gene matches: 4. The CDR3, as DNA: TGCAGCGTTCGGACTAGCGGGGGGCAATACAATGAGCAGTTCTTC. Amino acid sequence: CSVRTSGGQYNEQFF.

The genes are TRBV7-3 and TRBJ1-1; no clear D. CDR3 length equals 16 residues. Germline V lookup: CDR1 SGHTA, CDR2 FQGTGA. Trimming stripped 1 base from V and 2 bases from J, with 14 bases between. The CDR3 region is CASSLSLVQANTEAFF. The CDR3 DNA reads as TGTGCCAGCAGCTTAAGTTTAGTCCAGGCCAACACTGAAGCTTTCTTT.

This clone has more than one count but fewer than ten. The gene calls are TRBV14 and TRBJ1-1; no firm D call. The germline V gene has CDR1 SGHDN and CDR2 FVKESK. The CDR3 sequence is 15 residues long. V lost 0 bases, J lost 8 bases, and 16 bases lay in between. CDR3 amino acids: CASSQDKPFGGEAFF. Here the CDR3 DNA reads TGTGCCAGCAGCCAAGATAAACCGTTCGGCGGGGAAGCTTTCTTT.

Remarks on this clone: The identical CDR3 is also encoded by other nucleotide sequences in the sample. The CDR3 loop is CASSGRGQETQYF. CDR3 sequence (DNA): TGTGCCAGCAGCGGTCGGGGCCAAGAGACCCAGTACTTC. The chain has TRBV9 and TRBJ2-5; tentative D call: TRBD2 (5 bases). CDR3 length: 13 amino acids. Looked up from germline, CDR1 is SGDLS and CDR2 is YYNGEE. V lost 3 bases and J lost 1, with 7 bases in between.

In its sample, this clone was seen a few times. The genes are TRBV6-5 and TRBJ1-4; D is ambiguous. Germline CDR1 MNHEY, CDR2 SVGAGI. V was clipped by 5 bases and J by 0 bases, with 10 bases between them. The CDR3 runs to 15 residues. For the CDR3, the DNA is TGTGCCAGCAGTCTCGCGGGTGCAACTAATGAAAAACTGTTTTTT. Its translation: CASSLAGATNEKLFF.

The chain employs TRBV12-5 and TRBJ1-2; D uncertain. Germline CDR1 and CDR2: LGHNT and FRNRAP. V lost 1 base and J lost 7, with 4 bases in between. The CDR3 contains 11 residues. CDR3 protein: CASGLAGGYTF. The CDR3 DNA reads TGTGCTAGTGGTTTGGCCGGTGGCTACACCTTC.

The genes are TRBV28 and TRBJ2-1; 11 positions match TRBD2. The germline gives CDR1 MDHEN, CDR2 SYDVKM. This CDR3 has 15 residues. Trimming took 3 bases from V and 6 from J; bases not matched to a gene: 4. CDR3 bases: TGTGCCAGCAGTTTTAGCGGGAGGGCCGGCAATGAGCAGTTCTTC. Its translation: CASSFSGRAGNEQFF.

The J gene is TRBJ2-3, the V gene TRBV2; TRBD2 agrees at 8 bases. Germline CDR1 is SNHLY and CDR2 is FYNNEI. J lost 9 bases, V lost 1 base, and 9 bases had no gene match. The CDR3 totals 15 residues. CDR3: CASSEVGRSGGTQYF. The CDR3 bases are TGTGCCAGCAGTGAAGTCGGACGGAGCGGGGGAACGCAGTATTTT.